Detailed here is one T cell receptor beta chain. Germline V lookup: CDR1 SGHRS, CDR2 YFSETQ. The CDR3 spans 16 residues. Trimming cost V 3 bases and J 2 bases, with 15 bases left between them. The sample is drawn from a study of control samples from healthy donors and cancer patients. Clones were sequenced by immunoSEQ multiplex PCR, and TCRdb holds only the in-frame ones, with some missing. The profile shows fewer than 85,000 clones, 91% of them singletons. The source material was blood. This receptor was identified in a man younger than 45 in good health. The chain uses TRBV5-1 and TRBJ1-3; weak D call: TRBD1 (5 bases). CDR3 bases: TGCGCCAGCAGCTCCGCATCGGGGGTACCTGGAAACACCATATATTTT. Protein sequence: CASSSASGVPGNTIYF.